The rows below give T cell receptor beta chains drawn from one sample of a study of T cell responses to AZD1222 COVID-19 vaccine. Sequencing used immunoSEQ multiplex PCR; TCRdb keeps in-frame clones, though not all of them. The data contain approximately 100,000 clones, around 90% of them singletons. The sample in question was peripheral blood, obtained on day 0 of AZD1222 vaccination. The receptors were sampled from an adult in good health. Both conserved end residues are part of each CDR3. The order of the fields is D gene, V gene, J gene, clone size, CDR3 DNA, CDR3 protein. The D gene is left open where the match is weak. Rows may omit the clone size; those that give it use once, few, many or a size class.

>-|TRBV28|TRBJ2-5|-
TGTGCCAGCAGTTTATCGGAGACCCAGTACTTC
CASSLSETQYF
>TRBD2|TRBV20-1|TRBJ2-7|-
TGCAGTGCTAGTGCTAGCGGGTCAGGGGATCTAAGCTCCTACGAGCAGTACTTC
CSASASGSGDLSSYEQYF
>-|TRBV5-1|TRBJ1-2|-
TGCGCCAGCAGCTTGGGTCCGGCGGCAAACTATGGCTACACCTTC
CASSLGPAANYGYTF
>-|TRBV7-9|TRBJ2-2|-
TGTGCCAGCAGGAACGGGACTGTCCACGCCGGGGAGCTGTTTTTT
CASRNGTVHAGELFF
>TRBD1|TRBV9|TRBJ2-4|-
TGTGCCAGCAGGAGGGGGCCCGGGGCCATGGGGAAAAACATTCAGTACTTC
CASRRGPGAMGKNIQYF
>TRBD1|TRBV4-2|TRBJ1-6|few
TGTGCCAGCAGCCACTCCGGGACAGGGAACTCACCCCTCCACTTT
CASSHSGTGNSPLHF
>-|TRBV21-1|TRBJ2-2|-
TGTGCCAGCAGCAAAGGGGGGCGCCCGAACACCGGGGAGCTGTTTTTT
CASSKGGRPNTGELFF
>-|TRBV7-9|TRBJ1-1|-
TGTGCCAGCAACCCCCGGGCAGGCACTGAAGCTTTCTTT
CASNPRAGTEAFF
>-|TRBV7-2|TRBJ1-1|-
TGTGCCAGCAGCCGCCGAATTGGGACGGGGGGAACAGGTGAAGCTTTCTTT
CASSRRIGTGGTGEAFF
>-|TRBV5-1|TRBJ1-6|few
TGCGCCAGCAGCAACCGGGCCACCAATAATTCACCCCTCCACTTT
CASSNRATNNSPLHF
>TRBD1|TRBV10-3|TRBJ2-7|-
TGTGCCATCAGTAAACGGCCGGGACAGGGGGCGGAGGAGCAGTACTTC
CAISKRPGQGAEEQYF
>-|TRBV7-8|TRBJ1-6|-
TGTGCCAGCAGCCGAGGGGACCTCCTCTGGCATAATTCACCCCTCCACTTT
CASSRGDLLWHNSPLHF
>TRBD1|TRBV19|TRBJ1-2|-
TGTGCCAGTAGTCGCCTGGACAGGGAGGAGCATGGCTACACCTTC
CASSRLDREEHGYTF
>-|TRBV28|TRBJ1-5|-
TGTGCCAGCAGCTCCGGTCGCCAGGGCGATCAGCCCCAGCATTTT
CASSSGRQGDQPQHF
>-|TRBV4-3|TRBJ1-1|-
TGCGCCAGCAGCCAAGATCGTCAGGGAGTAAACACTGAAGCTTTCTTT
CASSQDRQGVNTEAFF
>-|TRBV6-1|TRBJ1-3|-
TGTGCCAGCAGTGAAAGCACCATATATTTT
CASSESTIYF
>-|TRBV27|TRBJ2-3|-
TGTGCCAGCAGTTTCTTCTCACAGGAAGGCGCGCAGTATTTT
CASSFFSQEGAQYF
>TRBD2|TRBV5-4|TRBJ2-5|-
TGTGCCAGCAGCTTGGCCCGCAGCGGGGGGCAAGAGACCCAGTACTTC
CASSLARSGGQETQYF
>-|TRBV7-9|TRBJ1-4|-
TGTGCCAGCAGCTTGGGGACCGTAGATGAAAAACTGTTTTTT
CASSLGTVDEKLFF
>-|TRBV27|TRBJ1-5|few
TGTGCCAGCAGTTTATCACGGCAGGGGAGGGATCAGCCCCAGCATTTT
CASSLSRQGRDQPQHF
>TRBD1|TRBV6-1|TRBJ1-5|-
TGTGCCAGCAGTGAAACCAAGACAGGGTCCTACCTCTTTAGCAATCAGCCCCAGCATTTT
CASSETKTGSYLFSNQPQHF
>-|TRBV6-6|TRBJ1-2|-
TGTGCCAGCATCCCAACTGGGGGCGGAGGCTACACCTTC
CASIPTGGGGYTF
>-|TRBV7-2|TRBJ2-6|-
TGTGCCAGCAGCTTAGAGTCGGCCTCTGGGGCCAACGTCCTGACTTTC
CASSLESASGANVLTF
>-|TRBV28|TRBJ1-3|-
TGTGCCAGCAGGTCGGGGGCAAGTGGAAACACCATATATTTT
CASRSGASGNTIYF
>-|TRBV7-9|TRBJ2-5|-
TGTGCCAGCAGCTTAGGAATGGGTATGCGGGAGACCCAGTACTTC
CASSLGMGMRETQYF
>-|TRBV5-4|TRBJ1-1|-
TGTGCCAGCAGCTCTGGGCGGGGCCTGAACACTGAAGCTTTCTTT
CASSSGRGLNTEAFF
>-|TRBV2|TRBJ2-1|-
TGTGCCAGCAGTGGGATGGGGAGCCCCCGCAGTGGTGAGCAGTTCTTC
CASSGMGSPRSGEQFF
>-|TRBV11-3|TRBJ2-5|once
TGTGCCAGCAGCTTAGGAGGGGGGGCCCAAGAGACCCAGTACTTC
CASSLGGGAQETQYF
>-|TRBV6-2/TRBV6-3|TRBJ2-5|-
TGTGCCAGCAGTTACTCTCCTTTAAATTCAATTGAGACCCAGTACTTC
CASSYSPLNSIETQYF
>-|TRBV5-4|TRBJ2-1|-
TGTGCCAGCAGCTCTACGTGGAATGAGCAGTTCTTC
CASSSTWNEQFF
>-|TRBV6-2/TRBV6-3|TRBJ2-3|-
TGTGCCAGCAGCAACGGGGCGTGGGGAAATCGGGATACGCAGTATTTT
CASSNGAWGNRDTQYF
>-|TRBV10-1|TRBJ2-7|-
TGCGCCAGCAAGGCCGTCGGGCGCTACGAGCAGTACTTC
CASKAVGRYEQYF
>-|TRBV18|TRBJ1-2|-
TGTGCCAGCTCCCGACAGGCGGAGGGTTATGGCTACACCTTC
CASSRQAEGYGYTF
>-|TRBV5-5|TRBJ2-3|-
TGTGCCAGCAGCAGGGACGGCACAGATACGCAGTATTTT
CASSRDGTDTQYF
>TRBD1|TRBV3-1/TRBV3-2|TRBJ1-2|-
TGTGCCAGCAGCCAAGGGGACAGGGCGATGAGGAACACCTTC
CASSQGDRAMRNTF
>-|TRBV7-2|TRBJ2-5|-
TGTGCCAGCAGCCTCCAGGAGCGAGAGACCCAGTACTTC
CASSLQERETQYF
>TRBD1|TRBV27|TRBJ2-1|-
TGTGCCAGCAATGGGACAGCCCCCTACAATGAGCAGTTCTTC
CASNGTAPYNEQFF
>-|TRBV19|TRBJ2-7|-
TGTGCCAGTAGTCGACCCGGGACATCTGGGTACGAGCAGTACTTC
CASSRPGTSGYEQYF
>TRBD1|TRBV2|TRBJ1-5|few
TGTGCCAGCTCGCAACAGGGGGCGAATCAGCCCCAGCATTTT
CASSQQGANQPQHF
>TRBD1|TRBV3-1/TRBV3-2|TRBJ1-4|-
TGTGCCAGCAGCCTCGGACAGGTTAATGAAAAACTGTTTTTT
CASSLGQVNEKLFF
>-|TRBV30|TRBJ1-3|-
TGTGCCTGGAGTGTTGGGGCAGGAAACACCATATATTTT
CAWSVGAGNTIYF
>TRBD2|TRBV18|TRBJ2-6|-
TGTGCCAGCTCCCACGGGGGGAGCTCTGGGGCCAACGTCCTGACTTTC
CASSHGGSSGANVLTF
>-|TRBV11-1|TRBJ2-1|-
TGTGCCAGCAGCTTCGGTAACAATGAGCAGTTCTTC
CASSFGNNEQFF
>TRBD1|TRBV12-5|TRBJ2-1|-
TGTGCTAGTGGTCTCCTGTCCCCCTCGACAGGGGGCGGAGCTAATGAGCAGTTCTTC
CASGLLSPSTGGGANEQFF
>TRBD2|TRBV5-4|TRBJ2-1|-
TGTGCCAGCAGTAAGGACTCGGGACTAGAAGGCCCCCGCAATGAGCAGTTCTTC
CASSKDSGLEGPRNEQFF
>-|TRBV27|TRBJ1-1|-
TGTGCCAGCAGTCCCTTCCCTATTATTAGGTTGAACACTGAAGCTTTCTTT
CASSPFPIIRLNTEAFF
>-|TRBV19|TRBJ2-3|-
TGTGCCAGTAGTAAGACTCCCTCTAGCACAGATACGCAGTATTTT
CASSKTPSSTDTQYF